The T cell receptor beta chain under discussion was sequenced for a study of early T cells in non-severe SARS-CoV-2 infection (dated by TCRdb to the early 2020s). Study-level background: Bulk RNA from unsorted whole blood was used for TCR sequencing, so alpha and beta chains could not be paired.

The full study reports these points: Matching against VDJdb was skewed toward anti-spike CD8 responses, likely underestimated virus-specific expansions, and missed private and CD4 specificities.

This clonotype was seen repeatedly, ten times or more. This receptor's antigen is unknown. No per-base quality is available; no much larger clone lies one base away. The study was a case-control design nested within a healthcare worker cohort in London, UK, with weekly nasopharyngeal swab PCR tests and blood sampling. Between 23 and 31 March 2020, the week of the UK lockdown, healthcare workers were enrolled and then followed up weekly for as long as 16 weeks. Receptor libraries were prepared by 5' RACE. Sequenced using a NextSeq 500. Unique molecular identifiers were attached to individual cDNA molecules in the TCR library protocol so that sequencing error and PCR bias could be corrected. Both TCR alpha and beta chains were sequenced, and tight co-correlation was observed between alpha and beta sequence abundances in each sample. Concerning the study's data processing: V gene, J gene and CDR3 annotation of TCR sequences was performed with Decombinator V4. TCRs were defined as expanded if a significant change between any two time points was detected under a Poisson model with p below 0.0001. TCR abundances were normalised to the total number of TCRs sequenced per sample and were expressed as counts per million. VDJdb, accessed 1 November 2021, was searched for CMV, EBV and SARS-CoV-2 annotated TCRs, with TCRs annotated for multiple antigens excluded. TCRdb cleaned the public reads at Q25 with fastp, built clones with MiXCR and kept in-frame beta chains. Rows matching on CDR3 protein sequence are summarized as one entry with the most common DNA and genes. TCRdb's processing, not the authors', yielded these V and J calls. The sample contains 25,000 to 30,000 distinct CDR3 sequences, about 9.5% of them found a single time. Roughly 13% of the sample is held by the ten biggest clonotypes.

Input material: whole blood. The sequence was collected from an adult who was a healthcare worker with PCR-confirmed SARS-CoV-2 infection or an uninfected control (not recorded which).

The CDR3: CSAHLGGSSYEQYF. The DNA is as follows: TGCAGCGCCCACCTCGGCGGCAGTTCGTACGAGCAGTACTTC. In this chain, TRBV29-1 is recombined with TRBJ2-7; the D gene cannot be named for sure. Relative to germline, V is 7 bases shorter and J is 4 bases shorter, with 20 bases between their ends. The germline V gene sets CDR1 to SQVTM and CDR2 to ANQGSEA. There are 14 amino acids in the CDR3, from cysteine to phenylalanine inclusive. The read is trimmed to its CDR3 DNA, 42 bases read in frame from base 1.